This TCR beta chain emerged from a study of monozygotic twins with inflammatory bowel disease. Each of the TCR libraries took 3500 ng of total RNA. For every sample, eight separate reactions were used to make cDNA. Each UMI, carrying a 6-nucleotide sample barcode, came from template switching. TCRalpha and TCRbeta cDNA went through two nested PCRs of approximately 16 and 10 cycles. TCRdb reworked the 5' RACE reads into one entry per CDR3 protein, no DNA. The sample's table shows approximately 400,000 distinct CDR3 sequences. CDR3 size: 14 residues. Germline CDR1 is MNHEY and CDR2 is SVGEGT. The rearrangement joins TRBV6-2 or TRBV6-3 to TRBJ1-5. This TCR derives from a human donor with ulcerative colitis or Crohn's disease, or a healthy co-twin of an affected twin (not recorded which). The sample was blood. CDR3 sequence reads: CASSYGWQAQPQHF.